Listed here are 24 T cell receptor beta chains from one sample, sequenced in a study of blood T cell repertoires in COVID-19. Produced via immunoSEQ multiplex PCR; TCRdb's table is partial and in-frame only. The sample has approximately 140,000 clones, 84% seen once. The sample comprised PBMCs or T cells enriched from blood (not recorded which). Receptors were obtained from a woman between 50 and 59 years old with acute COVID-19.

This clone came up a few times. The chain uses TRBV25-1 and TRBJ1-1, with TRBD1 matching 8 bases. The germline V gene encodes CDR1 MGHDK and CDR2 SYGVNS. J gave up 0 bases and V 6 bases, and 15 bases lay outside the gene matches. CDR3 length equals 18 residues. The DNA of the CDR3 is TGTGCCAGCAGCGCGCACCCCTCAGGGGGCATAATGAACACTGAAGCTTTCTTT. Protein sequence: CASSAHPSGGIMNTEAFF.

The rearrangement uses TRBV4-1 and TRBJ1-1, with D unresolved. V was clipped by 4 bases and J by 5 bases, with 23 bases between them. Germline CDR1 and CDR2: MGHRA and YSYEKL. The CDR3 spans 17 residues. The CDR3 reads CASSPRGQATSGTEAFF. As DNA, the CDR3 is TGCGCCAGCAGCCCCCGCGGGCAGGCCACCAGTGGAACTGAAGCTTTCTTT.

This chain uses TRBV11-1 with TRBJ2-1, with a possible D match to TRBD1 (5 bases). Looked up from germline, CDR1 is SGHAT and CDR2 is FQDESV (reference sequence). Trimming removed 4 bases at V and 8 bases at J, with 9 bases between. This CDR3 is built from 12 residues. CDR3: CASSWQGDEQFF. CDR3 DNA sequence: TGTGCCAGCAGCTGGCAGGGTGATGAGCAGTTCTTC.

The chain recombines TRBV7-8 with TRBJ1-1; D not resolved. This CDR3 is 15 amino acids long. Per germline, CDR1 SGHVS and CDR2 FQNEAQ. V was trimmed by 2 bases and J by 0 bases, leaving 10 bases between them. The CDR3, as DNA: TGTGCCAGCAGCTTAATTTTAGAGATGAACACTGAAGCTTTCTTT. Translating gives CASSLILEMNTEAFF.

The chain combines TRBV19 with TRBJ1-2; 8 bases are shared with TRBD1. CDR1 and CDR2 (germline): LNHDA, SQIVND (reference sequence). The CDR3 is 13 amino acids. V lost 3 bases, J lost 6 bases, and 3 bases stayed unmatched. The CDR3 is CASSMDRANGYTF. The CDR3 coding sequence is TGTGCCAGTAGTATGGACAGGGCCAATGGCTACACCTTC.

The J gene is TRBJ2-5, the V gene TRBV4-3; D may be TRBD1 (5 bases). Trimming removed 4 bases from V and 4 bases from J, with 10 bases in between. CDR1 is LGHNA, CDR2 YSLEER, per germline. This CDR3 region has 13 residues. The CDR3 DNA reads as TGCGCCAGCAGCCCCAGGGTTGGAGAGACCCAGTACTTC. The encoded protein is CASSPRVGETQYF.

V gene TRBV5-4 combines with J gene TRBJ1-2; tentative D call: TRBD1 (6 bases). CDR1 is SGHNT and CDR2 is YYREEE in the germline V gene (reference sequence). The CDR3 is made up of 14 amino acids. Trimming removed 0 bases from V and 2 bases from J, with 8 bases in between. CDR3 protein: CASSLGQGNYGYTF. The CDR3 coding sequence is TGTGCCAGCAGCTTGGGGCAGGGGAACTATGGCTACACCTTC.

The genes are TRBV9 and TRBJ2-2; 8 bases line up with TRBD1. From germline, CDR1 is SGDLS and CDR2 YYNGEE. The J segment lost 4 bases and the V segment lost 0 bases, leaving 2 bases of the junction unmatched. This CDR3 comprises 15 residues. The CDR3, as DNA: TGTGCCAGCAGCGTAGTGGGACAGGCCACCGGGGAGCTGTTTTTT. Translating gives CASSVVGQATGELFF.

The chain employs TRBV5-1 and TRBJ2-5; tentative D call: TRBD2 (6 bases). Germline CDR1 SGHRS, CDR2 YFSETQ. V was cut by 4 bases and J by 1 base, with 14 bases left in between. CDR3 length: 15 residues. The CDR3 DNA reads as TGCGCCAGCAGCCTGACCGGAGGGGTCCAAGAGACCCAGTACTTC. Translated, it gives CASSLTGGVQETQYF.

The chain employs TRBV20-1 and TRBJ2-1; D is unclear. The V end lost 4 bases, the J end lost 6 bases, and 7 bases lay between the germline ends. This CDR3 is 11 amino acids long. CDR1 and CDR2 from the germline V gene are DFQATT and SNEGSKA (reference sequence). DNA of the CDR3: TGCAGTGCTATCGGGTCCAATGAGCAGTTCTTC. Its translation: CSAIGSNEQFF.

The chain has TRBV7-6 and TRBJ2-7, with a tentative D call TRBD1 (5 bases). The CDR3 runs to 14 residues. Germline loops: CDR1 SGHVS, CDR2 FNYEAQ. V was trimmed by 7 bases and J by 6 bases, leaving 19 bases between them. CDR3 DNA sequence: TGTGCCAGCACCCACCCATCTGGGGCGCGCGAGCAGTACTTC. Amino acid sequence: CASTHPSGAREQYF.

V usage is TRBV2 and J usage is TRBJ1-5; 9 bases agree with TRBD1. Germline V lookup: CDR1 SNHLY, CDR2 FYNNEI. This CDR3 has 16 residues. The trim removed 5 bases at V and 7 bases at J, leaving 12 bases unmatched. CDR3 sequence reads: CASSLEPGTGNQPQHF. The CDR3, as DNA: TGTGCCAGCAGTCTAGAACCGGGGACAGGGAACCAGCCCCAGCATTTT.

DNA for the CDR3: TGTGCCAGCAGCTTGGGGACAGGGCACGGTAATAATGAAAAACTGTTTTTT. Its protein is CASSLGTGHGNNEKLFF. This chain connects TRBV5-8 to TRBJ1-4, with TRBD1 matching over 8 bases. The germline V gene has CDR1 SGHTS and CDR2 YDEGEE. V gave up 0 bases and J gave up 4 bases; unmatched junction bases: 8. The CDR3 has 17 residues.

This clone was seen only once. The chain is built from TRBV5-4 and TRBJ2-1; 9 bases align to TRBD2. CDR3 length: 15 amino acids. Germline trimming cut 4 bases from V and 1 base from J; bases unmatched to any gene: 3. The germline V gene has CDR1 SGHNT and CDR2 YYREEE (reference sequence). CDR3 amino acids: CASSRAGGSYNEQFF. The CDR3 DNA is TGTGCCAGCAGCCGGGCGGGGGGGTCCTACAATGAGCAGTTCTTC.

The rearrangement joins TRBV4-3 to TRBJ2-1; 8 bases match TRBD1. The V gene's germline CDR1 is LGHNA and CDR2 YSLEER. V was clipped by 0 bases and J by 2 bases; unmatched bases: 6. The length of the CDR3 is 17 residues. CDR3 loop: CASSQEASGQAYNEQFF. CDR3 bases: TGCGCCAGCAGCCAAGAGGCATCGGGACAGGCCTACAATGAGCAGTTCTTC.

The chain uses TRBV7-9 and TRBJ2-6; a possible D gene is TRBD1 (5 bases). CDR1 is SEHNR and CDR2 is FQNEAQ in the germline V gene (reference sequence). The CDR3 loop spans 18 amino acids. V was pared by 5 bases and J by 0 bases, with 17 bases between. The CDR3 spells CASSPVGQGLSGANVLTF. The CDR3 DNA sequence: TGTGCCAGCAGCCCAGTAGGGCAGGGCCTCTCTGGGGCCAACGTCCTGACTTTC. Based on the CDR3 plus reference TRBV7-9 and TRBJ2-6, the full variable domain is DTGVSQNPRHKITKRGQNVTFRCDPISEHNRLYWYRQTLGQGPEFLTYFQNEAQLEKSRLLSDRFSAERPKGSFSTLEIQRTEQGDSAMYLCASSPVGQGLSGANVLTFGAGSRLTVL.

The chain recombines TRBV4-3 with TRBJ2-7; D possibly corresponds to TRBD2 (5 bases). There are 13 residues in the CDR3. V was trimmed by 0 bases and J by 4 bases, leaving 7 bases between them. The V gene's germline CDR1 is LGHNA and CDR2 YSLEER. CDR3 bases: TGCGCCAGCAGCCAAGACGGGGAGTACGAGCAGTACTTC. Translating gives CASSQDGEYEQYF.

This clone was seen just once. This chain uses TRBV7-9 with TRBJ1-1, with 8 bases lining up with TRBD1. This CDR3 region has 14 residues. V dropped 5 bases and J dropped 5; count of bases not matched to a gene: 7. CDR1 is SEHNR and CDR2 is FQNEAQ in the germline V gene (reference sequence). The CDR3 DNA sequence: TGTGCCAGCAGCCCGAGGACAGGGATAACTGAAGCTTTCTTT. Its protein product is CASSPRTGITEAFF.

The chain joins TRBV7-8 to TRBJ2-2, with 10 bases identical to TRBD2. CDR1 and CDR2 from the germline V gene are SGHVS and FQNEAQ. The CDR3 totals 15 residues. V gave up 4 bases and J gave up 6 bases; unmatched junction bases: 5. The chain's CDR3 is CASSSSSGRAGELFF. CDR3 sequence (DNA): TGTGCCAGCAGCTCGTCAAGCGGGAGGGCCGGGGAGCTGTTTTTT.

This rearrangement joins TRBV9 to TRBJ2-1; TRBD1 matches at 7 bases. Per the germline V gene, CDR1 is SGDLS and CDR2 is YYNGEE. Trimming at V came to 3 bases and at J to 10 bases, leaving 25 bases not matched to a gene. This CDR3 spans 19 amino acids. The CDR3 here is CASSAIAKKDRAIGVEQFF. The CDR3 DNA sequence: TGTGCCAGCAGCGCAATTGCTAAAAAAGACAGGGCAATTGGAGTGGAGCAGTTCTTC.

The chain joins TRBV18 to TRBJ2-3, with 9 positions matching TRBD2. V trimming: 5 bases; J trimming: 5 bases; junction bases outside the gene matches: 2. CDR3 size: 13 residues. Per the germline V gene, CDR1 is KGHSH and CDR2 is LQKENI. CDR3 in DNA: TGTGCCAGCTCATCACTAGCGGGAGATACGCAGTATTTT. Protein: CASSSLAGDTQYF.

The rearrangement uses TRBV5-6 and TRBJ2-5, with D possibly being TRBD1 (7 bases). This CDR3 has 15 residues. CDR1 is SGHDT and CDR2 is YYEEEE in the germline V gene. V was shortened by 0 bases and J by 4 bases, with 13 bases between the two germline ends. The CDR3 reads CASSLVAAGGETQYF. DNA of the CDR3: TGTGCCAGCAGCTTGGTAGCGGCAGGGGGAGAGACCCAGTACTTC. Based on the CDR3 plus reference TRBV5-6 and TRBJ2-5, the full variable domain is DAGVTQSPTHLIKTRGQQVTLRCSPKSGHDTVSWYQQALGQGPQFIFQYYEEEERQRGNFPDRFSGHQFPNYSSELNVNALLLGDSALYLCASSLVAAGGETQYFGPGTRLLVL.

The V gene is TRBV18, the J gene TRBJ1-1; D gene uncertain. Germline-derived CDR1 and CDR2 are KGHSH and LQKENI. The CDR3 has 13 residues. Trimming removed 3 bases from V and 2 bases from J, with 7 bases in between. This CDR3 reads CASSPDINTEAFF. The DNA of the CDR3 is TGTGCCAGCTCACCCGACATCAACACTGAAGCTTTCTTT.

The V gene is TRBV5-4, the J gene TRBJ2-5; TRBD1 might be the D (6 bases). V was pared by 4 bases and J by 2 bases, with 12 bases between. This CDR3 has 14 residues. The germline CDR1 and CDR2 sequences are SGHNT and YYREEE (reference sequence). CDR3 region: CASSPGQIQETQYF. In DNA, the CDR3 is TGTGCCAGCAGCCCAGGACAGATTCAAGAGACCCAGTACTTC.